This entry lists 8 T cell receptor beta chains sequenced from one sample in a study of blood T cells in healthy people across ages (dated by TCRdb to the mid-2010s). The library was prepared using 5' RACE. Sequencing used an Illumina HiSeq 2500. A second roughly 6 to 12 cycle PCR used a sample-barcoded 5' primer and a J-beta primer mix. TCRdb itself trimmed the public reads at Q25 with fastp, ran MiXCR and retained productive beta chains. Identical CDR3 proteins give one entry, which carries the most common genes and DNA. Across this sample there are 800,000 or so distinct CDR3 sequences, with around 62% seen only once. The biggest ten clones account for about a quarter of the sample. Specimen: blood. These receptors were collected from a man aged 25-40 years in good health.

V is TRBV6-5 and J is TRBJ2-7; D not resolved. The CDR3 covers 12 residues. The germline V gene encodes CDR1 MNHEY and CDR2 SVGAGI. V lost 6 bases to trimming and J lost 2 bases, with 8 bases between them. The CDR3 loop is CASRGPTYEQYF. The CDR3 region has the DNA TGTGCCAGCAGAGGGCCAACCTACGAGCAGTACTTC.

This clonotype was detected many times. V usage is TRBV12-3 or TRBV12-4 and J usage is TRBJ2-7, with D perhaps TRBD2 (6 bases). Deletions cut 0 bases from V and 1 base from J, with 7 bases between. The CDR3 runs to 14 residues. The CDR3 loop is CASSLAGLSYEQYF. CDR3 DNA: TGTGCCAGCAGTTTAGCGGGACTGTCCTACGAGCAGTACTTC.

The chain joins TRBV27 to TRBJ1-2; no clear D gene. V shed 2 bases and J shed 2 bases, with 12 bases lying between them. The CDR3 spans 15 residues. CDR1 and CDR2 (germline): MNHEY, SMNVEV (reference sequence). This chain's CDR3 is CASSLIGVPNYGYTF. The CDR3 coding sequence is TGTGCCAGCAGTTTAATTGGGGTCCCCAACTATGGCTACACCTTC.

V and J are TRBV28 and TRBJ2-4; weak D call: TRBD2 (5 bases). The J call may be mistaken, given a closer DNA end match to TRBJ2-7. The CDR3 is 13 residues long. Germline CDR1 is MDHEN and CDR2 is SYDVKM. This CDR3 is CAGGPPGMGEQYF. The CDR3 DNA sequence: TGTGCCGGAGGCCCTCCGGGGATGGGCGAGCAGTACTTC.

The chain links TRBV29-1 to TRBJ2-1; possibly TRBD1 for D (6 bases). This CDR3 is 15 amino acids long. Between the trimmed V and J ends, which lost 4 bases and 1 base, there was a span of 14 bases. Looked up from germline, CDR1 is SQVTM and CDR2 is ANQGSEA. In nucleotides, the CDR3 is TGCAGCGTTGCAGAAACAGGGCGGTCCTACAATGAGCAGTTCTTC. Amino acids: CSVAETGRSYNEQFF.

The genes are TRBV6-5 and TRBJ2-4; no clear D. The DNA end is a closer match to TRBJ2-7, so the J assignment may be wrong. Germline lookup yields CDR1 MNHEY and CDR2 SVGAGI. The CDR3 covers 12 residues. CDR3 sequence reads: CASRSTNYEQYF. CDR3 coding DNA: TGTGCCAGCAGATCAACTAACTACGAGCAGTACTTC.

This chain links TRBV12-3 or TRBV12-4 with TRBJ2-1, with 9 bases identical to TRBD1. The J segment lost 4 bases and the V segment lost 3 bases, leaving 4 bases of the junction unmatched. The CDR3 is 15 residues long. In DNA, the CDR3 is TGTGCCAGCAGTTTGCGACAGGGGGTATACAATGAGCAGTTCTTC. Its translation is CASSLRQGVYNEQFF.

The genes are TRBV18 and TRBJ1-1; 8 bases fit TRBD1. Per germline, CDR1 KGHSH and CDR2 LQKENI. The CDR3 totals 15 residues. With 6 bases clipped from V and 5 bases from J, the junction kept 11 bases outside the gene matches. This CDR3 reads CASSQTGDELTEAFF. CDR3 nucleotides: TGTGCCAGCTCCCAGACAGGGGATGAATTGACTGAAGCTTTCTTT.